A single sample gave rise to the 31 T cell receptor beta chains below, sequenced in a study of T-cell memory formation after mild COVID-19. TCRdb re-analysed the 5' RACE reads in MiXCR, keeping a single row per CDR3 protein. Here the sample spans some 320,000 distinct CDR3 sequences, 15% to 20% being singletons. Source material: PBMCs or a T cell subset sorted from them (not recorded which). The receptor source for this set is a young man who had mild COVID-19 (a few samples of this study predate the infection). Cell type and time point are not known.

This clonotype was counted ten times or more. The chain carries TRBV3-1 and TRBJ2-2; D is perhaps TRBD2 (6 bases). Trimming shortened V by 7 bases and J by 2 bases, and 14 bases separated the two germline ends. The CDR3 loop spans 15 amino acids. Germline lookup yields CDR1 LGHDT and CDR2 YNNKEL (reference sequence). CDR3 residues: CASNPGLQNTGELFF. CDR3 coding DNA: TGTGCCAGCAACCCGGGACTCCAAAACACCGGGGAGCTGTTTTTT.

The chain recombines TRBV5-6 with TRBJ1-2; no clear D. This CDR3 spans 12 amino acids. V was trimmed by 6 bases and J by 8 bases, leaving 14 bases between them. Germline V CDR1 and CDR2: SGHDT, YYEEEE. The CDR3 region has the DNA TGTGCCAGCACCGTCGACATTCGGGGCTACACCTTC. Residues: CASTVDIRGYTF.

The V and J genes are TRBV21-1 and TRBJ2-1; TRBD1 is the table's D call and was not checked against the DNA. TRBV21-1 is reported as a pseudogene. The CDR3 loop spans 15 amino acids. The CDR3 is CASSKDRGEWNEQFF. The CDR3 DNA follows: TGTGCCAGCAGCAAAGACAGGGGGGAGTGGAATGAGCAGTTCTTC.

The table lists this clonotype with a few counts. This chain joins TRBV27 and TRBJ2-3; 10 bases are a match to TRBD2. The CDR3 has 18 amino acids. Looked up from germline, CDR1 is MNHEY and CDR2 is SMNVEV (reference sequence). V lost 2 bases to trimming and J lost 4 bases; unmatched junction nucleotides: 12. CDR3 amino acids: CASSLNRAGLAGADTQYF. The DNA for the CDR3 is TGTGCCAGCAGTTTAAACAGAGCGGGCCTAGCGGGGGCAGATACGCAGTATTTT.

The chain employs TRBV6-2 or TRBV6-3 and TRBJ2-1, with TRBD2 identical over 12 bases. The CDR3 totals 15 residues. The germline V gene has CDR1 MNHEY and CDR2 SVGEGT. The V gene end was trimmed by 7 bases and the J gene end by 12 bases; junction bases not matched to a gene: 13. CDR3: CASKDTTSGGSRQFF. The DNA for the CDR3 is TGTGCCAGCAAAGACACGACTAGCGGGGGCTCCCGGCAGTTCTTC.

CDR3 nucleotides: TGTGCCAGCAGCCGACAGGTCGACTACGAGCAGTACGTC. Encoded protein: CASSRQVDYEQYV. This chain joins TRBV5-5 and TRBJ2-7, with TRBD1 as a possible D gene (6 bases). The CDR3 length is 13 residues. Per the germline V gene, CDR1 is SGHKS and CDR2 is YYEKEE (reference sequence). Between the trimmed V and J ends, which lost 4 bases and 3 bases, there was a span of 11 bases.

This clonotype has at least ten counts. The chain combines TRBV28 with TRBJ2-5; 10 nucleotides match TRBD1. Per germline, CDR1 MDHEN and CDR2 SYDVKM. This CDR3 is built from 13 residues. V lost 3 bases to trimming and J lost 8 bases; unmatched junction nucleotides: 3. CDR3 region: CASSLGTGDTQYF. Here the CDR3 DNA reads TGTGCCAGCAGTTTGGGGACAGGGGACACCCAGTACTTC.

Here the CDR3 DNA reads TGCGCCAGCAGCCAAGTCAGTGGGGAGACCCAGTACTTC. Protein product: CASSQVSGETQYF. The rearrangement links TRBV4-1 to TRBJ2-5; D gene uncertain. Trimming stripped 1 base from V and 5 bases from J, with 8 bases between. Per germline, CDR1 MGHRA and CDR2 YSYEKL. The CDR3 extends over 13 amino acids.

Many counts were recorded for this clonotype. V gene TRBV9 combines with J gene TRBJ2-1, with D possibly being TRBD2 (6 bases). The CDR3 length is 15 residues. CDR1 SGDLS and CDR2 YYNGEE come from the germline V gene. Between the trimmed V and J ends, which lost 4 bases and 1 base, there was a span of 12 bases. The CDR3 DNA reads TGTGCCAGCAGCTCCAGTAGCGGTTCCTACAATGAGCAGTTCTTC. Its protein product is CASSSSSGSYNEQFF.

Here the CDR3 reads CASTNPGGAFAEQFF. The CDR3 DNA follows: TGTGCCAGTACGAATCCCGGGGGGGCCTTTGCTGAGCAGTTCTTC. The chain has TRBV19 and TRBJ2-1; 8 bases match TRBD2. The germline gives CDR1 LNHDA, CDR2 SQIVND (reference sequence). The V and J ends lost 7 bases and 9 bases, in that order; junction bases with no gene match: 14. The length of the CDR3 is 15 residues.

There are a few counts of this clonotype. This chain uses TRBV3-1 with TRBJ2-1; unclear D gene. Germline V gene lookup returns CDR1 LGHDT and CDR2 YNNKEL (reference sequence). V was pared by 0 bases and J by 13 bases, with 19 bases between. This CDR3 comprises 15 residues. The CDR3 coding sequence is TGTGCCAGCAGCCAAGATCTGGGAAGCCGGCCGGATCAGTTCTTC. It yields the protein CASSQDLGSRPDQFF.

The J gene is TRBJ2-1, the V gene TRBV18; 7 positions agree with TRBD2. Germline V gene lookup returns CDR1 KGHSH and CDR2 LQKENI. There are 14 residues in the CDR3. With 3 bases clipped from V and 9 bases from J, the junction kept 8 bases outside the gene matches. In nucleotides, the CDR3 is TGTGCCAGCTCACCCGTCAGCGGGGAAGTTGAGCAGTTCTTC. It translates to CASSPVSGEVEQFF.

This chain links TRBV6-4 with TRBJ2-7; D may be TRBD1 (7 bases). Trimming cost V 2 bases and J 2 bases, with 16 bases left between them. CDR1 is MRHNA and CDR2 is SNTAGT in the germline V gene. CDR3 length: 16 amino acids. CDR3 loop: CASSDLCGTATYEQYV. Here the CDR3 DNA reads TGTGCCAGCAGTGACCTCTGCGGGACAGCTACCTACGAGCAGTACGTC.

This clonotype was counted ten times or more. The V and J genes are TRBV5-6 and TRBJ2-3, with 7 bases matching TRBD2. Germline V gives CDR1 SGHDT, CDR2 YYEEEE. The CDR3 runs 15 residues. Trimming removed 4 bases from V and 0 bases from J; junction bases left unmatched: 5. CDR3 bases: TGTGCCAGCAGCGGACTTAGCGGGAGCACAGATACGCAGTATTTT. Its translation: CASSGLSGSTDTQYF.

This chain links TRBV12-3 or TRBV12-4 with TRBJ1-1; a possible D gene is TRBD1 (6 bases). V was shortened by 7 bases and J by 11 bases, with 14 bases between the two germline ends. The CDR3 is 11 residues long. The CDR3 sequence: CASKYREGAFF. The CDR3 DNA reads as TGTGCCAGCAAGTACAGGGAAGGGGCTTTCTTT.

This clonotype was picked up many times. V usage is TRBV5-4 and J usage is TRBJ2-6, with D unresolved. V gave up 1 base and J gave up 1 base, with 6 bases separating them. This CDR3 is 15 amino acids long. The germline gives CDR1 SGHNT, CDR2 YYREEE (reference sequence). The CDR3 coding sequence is TGTGCCAGCAGCTTGCCAGGTTCTGGGGCCAACGTCCTGACTTTC. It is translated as CASSLPGSGANVLTF.

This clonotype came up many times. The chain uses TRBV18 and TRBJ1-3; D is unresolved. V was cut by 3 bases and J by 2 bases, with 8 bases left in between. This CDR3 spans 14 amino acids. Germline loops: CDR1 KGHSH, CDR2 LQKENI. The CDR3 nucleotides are TGTGCCAGCTCACCTGATGTGGCTGGAAACACCATATATTTT. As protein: CASSPDVAGNTIYF.

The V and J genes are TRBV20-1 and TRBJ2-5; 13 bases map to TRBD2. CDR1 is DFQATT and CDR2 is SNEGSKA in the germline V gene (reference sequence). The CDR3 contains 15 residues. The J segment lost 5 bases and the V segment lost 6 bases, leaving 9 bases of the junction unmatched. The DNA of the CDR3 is TGCAGTGCCACCACACTAGCGGGGGGGCGGGAGACCCAGTACTTC. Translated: CSATTLAGGRETQYF.

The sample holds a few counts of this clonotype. The CDR3 sequence: CASSVPGVGYTF. The CDR3 nucleotides read TGTGCCAGCAGTGTACCAGGTGTTGGCTACACCTTC. The gene calls are TRBV25-1 and TRBJ1-2; no clear D. Germline V gives CDR1 MGHDK, CDR2 SYGVNS. The CDR3 is made up of 12 amino acids. V lost 4 bases, J lost 7 bases, and 10 bases lay in between.

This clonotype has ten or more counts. CDR3 region: CASSQGGRTSTDTQYF. In nucleotides, the CDR3 is TGCGCCAGCAGCCAAGGTGGGAGAACTAGCACAGATACGCAGTATTTT. This chain joins TRBV4-3 and TRBJ2-3; maybe TRBD2 (5 bases). V lost 1 base to trimming and J lost 0 bases, with 11 bases between them. In germline, CDR1 is LGHNA, CDR2 YSLEER. The CDR3 loop spans 16 amino acids.

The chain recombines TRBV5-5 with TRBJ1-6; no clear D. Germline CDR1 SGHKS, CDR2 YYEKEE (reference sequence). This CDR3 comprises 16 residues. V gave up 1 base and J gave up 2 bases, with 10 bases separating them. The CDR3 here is CASSLYPGPYNSPLHF. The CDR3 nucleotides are TGTGCCAGCAGCTTGTATCCTGGCCCCTATAATTCACCCCTCCACTTT.

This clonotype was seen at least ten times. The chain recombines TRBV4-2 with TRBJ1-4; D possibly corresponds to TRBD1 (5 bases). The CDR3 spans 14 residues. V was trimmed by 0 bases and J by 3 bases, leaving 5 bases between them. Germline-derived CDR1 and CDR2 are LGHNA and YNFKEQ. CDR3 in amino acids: CASSQETANEKLFF. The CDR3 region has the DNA TGTGCCAGCAGCCAAGAGACAGCTAATGAAAAACTGTTTTTT.

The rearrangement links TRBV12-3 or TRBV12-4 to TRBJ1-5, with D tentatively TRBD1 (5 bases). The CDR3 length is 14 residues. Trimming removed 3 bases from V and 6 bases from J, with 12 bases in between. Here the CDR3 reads CASSFLGEGQPQHF. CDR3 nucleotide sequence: TGTGCCAGCAGTTTCTTGGGGGAGGGTCAGCCCCAGCATTTT.

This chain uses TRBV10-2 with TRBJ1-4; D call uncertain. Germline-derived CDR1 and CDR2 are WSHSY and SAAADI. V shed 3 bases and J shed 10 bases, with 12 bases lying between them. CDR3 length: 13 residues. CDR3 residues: CASSDSRSGKLFF. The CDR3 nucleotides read TGCGCCAGCAGTGACTCACGATCGGGAAAACTGTTTTTT.

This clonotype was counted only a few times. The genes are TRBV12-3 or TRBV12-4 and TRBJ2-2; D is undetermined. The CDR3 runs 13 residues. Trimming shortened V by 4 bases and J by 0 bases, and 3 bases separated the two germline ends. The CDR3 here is CASSWANTGELFF. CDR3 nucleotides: TGTGCCAGCAGTTGGGCGAACACCGGGGAGCTGTTTTTT.

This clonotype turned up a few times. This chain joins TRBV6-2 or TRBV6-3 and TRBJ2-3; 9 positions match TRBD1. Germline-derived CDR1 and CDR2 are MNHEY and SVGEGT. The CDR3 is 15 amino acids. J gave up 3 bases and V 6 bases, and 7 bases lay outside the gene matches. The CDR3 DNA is TGTGCCAGCAGCTCTCGGACAGGGGTAACAGATACGCAGTATTTT. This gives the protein CASSSRTGVTDTQYF.

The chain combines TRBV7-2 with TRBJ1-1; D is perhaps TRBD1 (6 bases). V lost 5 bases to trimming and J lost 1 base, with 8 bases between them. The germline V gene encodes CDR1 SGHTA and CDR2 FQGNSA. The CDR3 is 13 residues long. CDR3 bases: TGTGCCAGCAGCAGACAGGAGAACACTGAAGCTTTCTTT. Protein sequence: CASSRQENTEAFF.

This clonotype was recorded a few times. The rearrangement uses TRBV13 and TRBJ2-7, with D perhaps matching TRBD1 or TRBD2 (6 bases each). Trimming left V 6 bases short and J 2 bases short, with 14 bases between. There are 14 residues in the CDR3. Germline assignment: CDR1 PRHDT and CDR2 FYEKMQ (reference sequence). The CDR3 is CASSQGTPPYEQYF. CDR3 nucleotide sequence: TGTGCCAGCAGTCAGGGGACTCCCCCCTACGAGCAGTACTTC. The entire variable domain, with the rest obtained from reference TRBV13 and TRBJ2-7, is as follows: AAGVIQSPRHLIKEKRETATLKCYPIPRHDTVYWYQQGPGQDPQFLISFYEKMQSDKGSIPDRFSAQQFSDYHSELNMSSLELGDSALYFCASSQGTPPYEQYFGPGTRLTVT.

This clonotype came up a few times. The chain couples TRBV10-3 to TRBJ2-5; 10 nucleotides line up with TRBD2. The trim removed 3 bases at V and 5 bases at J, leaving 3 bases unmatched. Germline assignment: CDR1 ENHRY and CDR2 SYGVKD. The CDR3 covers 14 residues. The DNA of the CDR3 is TGTGCCATCAGTGAAGCGGGGGGGCGTGAGACCCAGTACTTC. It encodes CAISEAGGRETQYF.

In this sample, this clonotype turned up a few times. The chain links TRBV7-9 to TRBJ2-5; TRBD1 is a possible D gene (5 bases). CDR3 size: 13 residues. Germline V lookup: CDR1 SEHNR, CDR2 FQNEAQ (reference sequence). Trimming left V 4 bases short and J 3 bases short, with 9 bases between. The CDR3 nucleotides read TGTGCCAGCAGCTGGGCACAGGAAGAGACCCAGTACTTC. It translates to CASSWAQEETQYF.

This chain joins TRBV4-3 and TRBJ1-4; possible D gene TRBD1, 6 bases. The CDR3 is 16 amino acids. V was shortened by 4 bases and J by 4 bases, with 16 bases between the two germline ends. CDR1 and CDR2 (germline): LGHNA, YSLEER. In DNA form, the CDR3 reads TGCGCCAGCAGCCCAGGGGATCGCGGGTATAATGAAAAACTGTTTTTT. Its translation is CASSPGDRGYNEKLFF.